This T cell receptor beta chain was documented in a study of shared clonotypes between healthy human individuals (dated by TCRdb to about 2020). Turning to the overall study: Three men and a couple of women, aged 18 to 49 years, made up the cohort. To estimate repertoire size and how much clonotypes are shared between individuals, the study performed deep sequencing of blood TCR repertoires from roughly five healthy adults. For each donor, CD4 naive and CD4 memory were each run on three plates, CD8 naive on two plates, and CD8 memory on one plate. Different laboratories and diverse techniques were used to prepare libraries and sequence TCR repertoires, to increase sequencing depth and limit assay-specific biases. Leukapheresis yielded between about 0.94 and 8.9 billion PBMCs per donor. Here is what the overall study found, with its caveats: Sampling was restricted to blood, and TCR repertoires in tissue are likely to differ from TCR repertoires in blood. Across a few donors, approximately 4.6% of naive CD4, approximately 3.5% of naive CD8, under 2.5% of memory CD4, and approximately 0.4% of memory CD8 clonotypes were shared. Because the study included a small number of donors, the genetic and exposure-history diversity represented was limited. Larger estimated clonotype richness was generally found for naive subsets than for memory subsets. Pairwise subsampling indicated that sequencing depth was expected to affect the degree of clonotype sharing among donors. Clonotypes shared by all four sorted-subset donors showed higher generation probabilities than non-shared clonotypes. Even with the large sequencing depth, rarefaction of the sorted-subset datasets indicated that sequencing was incomplete.

The donors were healthy, HIV-negative adults with no recently reported acute infections or vaccinations. Only Caucasian adults living in Nashville, Tennessee, USA were represented among the donors. CD4+ T cells were enriched by magnetic negative selection, after which naive cells were positively selected on CD45RA and the negative fraction was taken as the memory subset. Blood was collected by leukapheresis, and PBMCs were isolated by Ficoll-Histopaque density gradient centrifugation and then cryopreserved in liquid nitrogen vapor phase. Analytical flow cytometry was used to check the purity and quantity of each magnetically sorted T cell population. Genomic DNA was isolated from each sorted fraction and quantified by UV absorbance on a Nanodrop 2000c. There are a few counts of this clone. This receptor's antigen is unknown. No quality values exist for individual bases; no much larger clone is one base distant.

The CDR3 sequence holds 15 residues, the cysteine and phenylalanine included. Only CDR3 DNA remains: 45 bases, in frame from the first base. The germline V gene yields KGHSH for CDR1 and LQKENI for CDR2. The germline V end is reduced by 5 bases and the J end by 7 bases; junction bases left unmatched: 9. Using the deep immunoSEQ assay, multiplex PCR amplified TCR CDR3 regions from genomic DNA. Extracted genomic DNA from each cell subset was spread evenly across all wells of several immunoSEQ 96-well plates, with each plate serving as a replicate. For sorted subsets, each replicate PCR was loaded with about 200 ng genomic DNA, equivalent to about 30,000 T cell genomes. The purified libraries were quantified using a Qubit 3.0 fluorometer, sized with a Bioanalyzer 2100, and then quantified again using the KAPA Library Quantification kit. Every immunoSEQ 96-well plate was sequenced on a dedicated single-read 150-cycle Illumina NextSeq 550 flow cell. The study's processing was this. Because the immunoSEQ output included only junctional sequences and no quality scores, the filtering could not be the same as the filtering used for full-length reads. To assign V/J genes and CDR3, sequences were annotated using PyIR, a Python wrapper for IgBLAST v1.9, with IMGT germline references. Any read was removed if the V/J assignment was weak (E-value above 1e-6), the CDR3 was missing, or the read contained stop codons, out-of-frame junctions, or ambiguous translated residues. V3J clonotypes were defined by identical inferred V gene, J gene, and CDR3 amino acid sequence. Percentage overlap between repertoires was calculated by dividing the number of shared unique clonotypes by the size of the smaller repertoire. RTK rarefaction, the Chao1 estimator, and Recon v2.1 estimates of unobserved clonotypes were used to assess repertoire richness. Generation probabilities for all TCRbeta clonotypes obtained by the gDNA method from a few donors were computed using OLGA. TCRdb took this table from immuneACCESS and kept in-frame rearrangements with V and J called. Such tables lack part of the clones; where checked against another copy, unresolved V genes explain under half of the gap, and the rest is unexplained. That table furnishes V, J and clone size, whereas the DNA furnished D and trimming. This sample lists about 2.4 million clones; more than 90% were detected once. Jointly, the top ten make up roughly 0.14% of the sample.

The receptor's source is a man younger than 35 in good health. Rearrangement joined TRBV18 to TRBJ2-2, with 8 bases matching TRBD1. Sample: naive CD4+ T cells sorted from blood. The sample's cell subset or site label is to be understood as: CD45RA+ positively selected. The CDR3 sequence is CASSIGQGGIGELFF. The sequenced DNA: TGTGCCAGCTCAATCGGACAGGGAGGTATCGGGGAGCTGTTTTTT.